One sample yielded the 11 T cell receptor beta chains listed below, sequenced in a study of T cells in Graves' hyperthyroidism and ophthalmopathy. The CDR3 regions of TCR beta were amplified from RNA transcripts. Primed by the HTBI set, a first-round RT-PCR was run on the TCR CDR3. TCRdb re-called the multiplex PCR reads with MiXCR, one entry per CDR3 protein. The profile shows 200,000 to 250,000 distinct CDR3 sequences, almost 25% of them singletons. Specimen: blood. The source is a woman aged 40 to 49 with Graves' ophthalmopathy.

This clonotype was observed at least ten times. This chain links TRBV12-3 or TRBV12-4 with TRBJ1-1; D not certain. There are 12 residues in the CDR3. V lost 3 bases, J lost 8 bases, and 10 bases lay in between. The CDR3 bases are TGTGCCAGCAGTTTTTCACAAACCGAAGCTTTCTTT. Its translation is CASSFSQTEAFF.

V gene TRBV27 combines with J gene TRBJ1-5, with D maybe TRBD1 (5 bases). V lost 4 bases, J lost 8 bases, and 27 bases lay in between. This CDR3 contains 18 residues. Germline V lookup: CDR1 MNHEY, CDR2 SMNVEV (reference sequence). CDR3 coding DNA: TGTGCCAGCAGTTCGGATGGAGACCGGGACTGCCATGGGGAGCCCCAGCATTTT. Encoded protein: CASSSDGDRDCHGEPQHF.

This clonotype was found many times. V and J are TRBV11-3 and TRBJ2-7; 9 bases map to TRBD2. CDR1 is SGHNT, CDR2 YENEEA, per germline. Trimming cost V 1 base and J 2 bases; bases outside gene matches: 12. The CDR3 extends over 18 amino acids. CDR3 DNA: TGTGCCAGCAGCTTAGGGGTTGCGGGGGGGGGACTAACCTACGAGCAGTACTTC. Its protein product is CASSLGVAGGGLTYEQYF.

This clonotype came up many times. The genes are TRBV7-2 and TRBJ2-2, with 8 bases lining up with TRBD1. CDR1 and CDR2 from the germline V gene are SGHTA and FQGNSA. The CDR3 sequence is 15 residues long. The junction had 4 bases not matched to a gene; V was cut back by 2 bases and J by 5 bases. Here the CDR3 reads CASSLSGQVTGELFF. CDR3 bases: TGTGCCAGCAGCTTATCGGGACAGGTGACCGGGGAGCTGTTTTTT.

Many counts were recorded for this clonotype. V usage is TRBV2 and J usage is TRBJ2-6, with no clear D. The CDR3 loop spans 16 amino acids. Germline CDR1 reads SNHLY; CDR2 reads FYNNEI. V shed 3 bases and J shed 2 bases, with 11 bases lying between them. CDR3 residues: CASSEVKGAGANVLTF. The CDR3 DNA follows: TGTGCCAGCAGTGAGGTTAAGGGTGCTGGGGCCAACGTCCTGACTTTC.

This clonotype turned up a few times. The junction departs from germline at one end; a sequencing error may be responsible. The chain recombines TRBV6-1 with TRBJ1-1, with D tentatively TRBD1 (5 bases). The CDR3 is 12 residues long. Looked up from germline, CDR1 is MNHNS and CDR2 is SASEGT. CDR3 protein: CASNRGSPEAFF. CDR3 in DNA: TGTGCGAGCAACCGGGGCTCCCCTGAAGCTTTCTTT.

This clonotype has only one observation. The chain recombines TRBV5-1 with TRBJ2-5, with 11 bases identical to TRBD2. The V segment lost 4 bases and the J segment 2 bases; nucleotides outside the gene matches: 7. Germline assignment: CDR1 SGHRS and CDR2 YFSETQ. This CDR3 is built from 16 residues. CDR3 region: CASSPTSGNVQETQYF. The CDR3 DNA reads as TGCGCCAGCAGCCCGACTAGCGGGAACGTGCAAGAGACCCAGTACTTC.

This clonotype was picked up many times. The CDR3 nucleotides read TGTGCCAGCAGTTCTACGCCTCGGGGGCAAGAGCAGTACTTC. It is translated as CASSSTPRGQEQYF. The chain combines TRBV28 with TRBJ2-7; TRBD1 or TRBD2 may be the D gene (6 bases each). The germline CDR1 and CDR2 sequences are MDHEN and SYDVKM. This CDR3 region has 14 residues. V was pared by 4 bases and J by 7 bases, with 17 bases between.

The sample holds many counts of this clonotype. In nucleotides, the CDR3 is TGCGCCAGCAGCCAAGGAGGAGCCTACGAGCAGTACTTC. Translated, it gives CASSQGGAYEQYF. The chain links TRBV4-1 to TRBJ2-7, with D unresolved. The CDR3 sequence is 13 residues long. Germline CDR1 is MGHRA and CDR2 is YSYEKL. The V gene lost 1 base and the J gene lost 2 bases, with 6 bases spanning the gap.

This clonotype showed up many times. The chain combines TRBV28 with TRBJ1-2, with 10 positions matching TRBD1. This CDR3 has 15 amino acids. CDR1 MDHEN and CDR2 SYDVKM come from the germline V gene. Unmatched junction bases numbered 6, after V lost 6 bases and J lost 2 bases. The chain's CDR3 is CASRPPGQGNYGYTF. The DNA of the CDR3 is TGTGCCAGCAGACCACCGGGACAGGGGAACTATGGCTACACCTTC.

A word on this clonotype: This could be a read error, since a much larger clone is one nucleotide away. This chain joins TRBV29-1 and TRBJ1-1; a possible D gene is TRBD1 (5 bases). V was pared by 7 bases and J by 4 bases, with 19 bases between. Germline CDR1 is SQVTM and CDR2 is ANQGSEA. This CDR3 is 14 amino acids long. The CDR3 sequence is CSAINLQAFTEAFF. The CDR3 DNA reads TGCAGCGCCATCAACCTACAGGCGTTCACTGAAGCTTTCTTT.